Sequencing of this T cell receptor (beta chain) was carried out in a study of blood T cell repertoires in COVID-19. On the study more broadly: Sites across the United States, Italy and Spain contributed samples from acute and convalescent COVID-19.

Original methodology: Nucleated cell counts were estimated from reference gene primer amplification. Libraries were prepared by immunoSEQ multiplex PCR; TCRdb keeps only in-frame clonotypes and omits some of them. Clonal size and the V and J genes are those of that table, whereas D and trimming came from the DNA. Of about 150,000 clones listed, 70% to 90% are singletons. The CDR3 extends over 19 amino acids. V lost 4 bases and J 0 bases, leaving 22 bases between the germline ends. Germline V gene lookup returns CDR1 SGHKS and CDR2 YYEKEE (reference sequence). In this sample, this clone turned up a few times.

The chain uses TRBV5-5 and TRBJ1-4; D not certain. Sequencing was performed on PBMCs or T cells enriched from blood (not recorded which). The sequence was collected from a young woman with acute COVID-19. The CDR3 region has the DNA TGTGCCAGCAGCCGGCAGGAGGCCGGAGTCTACACAACTAATGAAAAACTGTTTTTT. Translation: CASSRQEAGVYTTNEKLFF.